A selection of T cell receptor beta chains follows, all from one sample in a study of cytotoxic CD8 clonotypes in ibrutinib-treated CLL. Profiled with immunoSEQ multiplex PCR; TCRdb holds only in-frame clones, not every one. The repertoire holds just over 200,000 clones, with approximately 79% as singletons. Sequenced material: PBMCs, taken after 12 months of ibrutinib treatment. The receptor set was obtained from a human donor with chronic lymphocytic leukemia. Each CDR3 is given with its conserved first and last residue. D genes are given only for firm matches. Some rows have no size entry. The others give once, few or many, or a class for an expanded clone.

D gene: NA; J gene: TRBJ2-7; V gene: TRBV18; clone size: NA; CDR3 protein: CASSPRGSPYEQYF; CDR3 DNA: TGTGCCAGCTCACCGAGGGGGTCCCCCTACGAGCAGTACTTC
D gene: TRBD1; J gene: TRBJ2-5; V gene: TRBV5-1; clone size: few; CDR3 protein: CASSRYGTGQETQYF; CDR3 DNA: TGCGCCAGCAGCCGCTATGGGACAGGGCAAGAGACCCAGTACTTC
D gene: NA; J gene: TRBJ2-7; V gene: TRBV20-1; clone size: NA; CDR3 protein: CSARGFYEQYF; CDR3 DNA: TGCAGTGCTAGAGGTTTCTACGAGCAGTACTTC
D gene: NA; J gene: TRBJ1-5; V gene: TRBV5-6; clone size: NA; CDR3 protein: CASSLGETHNQPQHF; CDR3 DNA: TGTGCCAGCAGCTTGGGAGAAACCCACAATCAGCCCCAGCATTTT
D gene: NA; J gene: TRBJ1-2; V gene: TRBV5-6; clone size: NA; CDR3 protein: CASSSGGFNYGYTF; CDR3 DNA: TGTGCCAGCAGCTCCGGGGGATTTAACTATGGCTACACCTTC
D gene: NA; J gene: TRBJ1-5; V gene: TRBV4-2; clone size: few; CDR3 protein: CASSQERQGAQPQHF; CDR3 DNA: TGTGCCAGCAGCCAAGAGCGGCAGGGTGCTCAGCCCCAGCATTTT
D gene: TRBD1; J gene: TRBJ1-6; V gene: TRBV2; clone size: many; CDR3 protein: CASSGGQVAPSPLHF; CDR3 DNA: TGTGCCAGCAGTGGTGGACAGGTCGCTCCTTCACCCCTCCACTTT
D gene: TRBD1; J gene: TRBJ1-6; V gene: TRBV9; clone size: few; CDR3 protein: CASSVAQGADSPLHF; CDR3 DNA: TGTGCCAGCAGCGTAGCCCAGGGGGCTGATTCACCCCTCCACTTT
D gene: NA; J gene: TRBJ1-5; V gene: TRBV30; clone size: NA; CDR3 protein: CAWTGQLSNQPQHF; CDR3 DNA: TGTGCCTGGACCGGACAATTGAGCAATCAGCCCCAGCATTTT
D gene: TRBD2; J gene: TRBJ2-1; V gene: TRBV7-9; clone size: NA; CDR3 protein: CASSPGLAGRYNEQFF; CDR3 DNA: TGTGCCAGCAGCCCGGGACTAGCGGGAAGGTACAATGAGCAGTTCTTC
D gene: TRBD1; J gene: TRBJ1-2; V gene: TRBV29-1; clone size: NA; CDR3 protein: CSVQDRAGYTF; CDR3 DNA: TGCAGCGTTCAAGACAGGGCGGGCTACACCTTC
D gene: NA; J gene: TRBJ1-2; V gene: TRBV29-1; clone size: NA; CDR3 protein: CSVEDRSRLGYTF; CDR3 DNA: TGCAGCGTTGAAGATCGGTCCAGGCTTGGCTACACCTTC
D gene: TRBD1; J gene: TRBJ1-5; V gene: TRBV18; clone size: few; CDR3 protein: CASSPDRDQPQHF; CDR3 DNA: TGTGCCAGCTCACCGGACAGGGATCAGCCCCAGCATTTT
D gene: NA; J gene: TRBJ1-6; V gene: TRBV6-1; clone size: NA; CDR3 protein: CASNLAGSPLHF; CDR3 DNA: TGTGCCAGCAATTTGGCGGGTTCACCCCTCCACTTT
D gene: NA; J gene: TRBJ2-3; V gene: TRBV10-3; clone size: many; CDR3 protein: CAISEDDTQYF; CDR3 DNA: TGTGCCATCAGTGAGGATGATACGCAGTATTTT
D gene: NA; J gene: TRBJ2-7; V gene: TRBV28; clone size: NA; CDR3 protein: CASSSSSYEQYF; CDR3 DNA: TGTGCCAGCAGTTCGAGCTCCTACGAGCAGTACTTC
D gene: NA; J gene: TRBJ2-5; V gene: TRBV18; clone size: NA; CDR3 protein: CASSPGLPETQYF; CDR3 DNA: TGTGCCAGCTCACCAGGGCTACCAGAGACCCAGTACTTC
D gene: NA; J gene: TRBJ2-7; V gene: TRBV29-1; clone size: NA; CDR3 protein: CSVVTATAYEQYF; CDR3 DNA: TGCAGCGTTGTTACGGCGACGGCCTACGAGCAGTACTTC
D gene: NA; J gene: TRBJ1-2; V gene: TRBV6-5; clone size: NA; CDR3 protein: CASSLADLYGYTF; CDR3 DNA: TGTGCCAGCAGTTTGGCAGACCTCTATGGCTACACCTTC
D gene: NA; J gene: TRBJ2-7; V gene: TRBV10-3; clone size: once; CDR3 protein: CAISSSEVGVYEQYF; CDR3 DNA: TGTGCCATCAGTTCTAGCGAGGTGGGGGTTTACGAGCAGTACTTC
D gene: TRBD1; J gene: TRBJ2-7; V gene: TRBV19; clone size: NA; CDR3 protein: CASVVIGQGRDEQYF; CDR3 DNA: TGTGCCAGTGTGGTCATCGGACAGGGCAGAGACGAGCAGTACTTC
D gene: TRBD2; J gene: TRBJ2-1; V gene: TRBV10-1; clone size: NA; CDR3 protein: CASILAGGYNEQFF; CDR3 DNA: TGCGCCAGTATTTTAGCGGGAGGATACAATGAGCAGTTCTTC
D gene: NA; J gene: TRBJ1-5; V gene: TRBV18; clone size: NA; CDR3 protein: CASSPQEFNQPQHF; CDR3 DNA: TGTGCCAGCTCTCCACAGGAGTTCAATCAGCCCCAGCATTTT